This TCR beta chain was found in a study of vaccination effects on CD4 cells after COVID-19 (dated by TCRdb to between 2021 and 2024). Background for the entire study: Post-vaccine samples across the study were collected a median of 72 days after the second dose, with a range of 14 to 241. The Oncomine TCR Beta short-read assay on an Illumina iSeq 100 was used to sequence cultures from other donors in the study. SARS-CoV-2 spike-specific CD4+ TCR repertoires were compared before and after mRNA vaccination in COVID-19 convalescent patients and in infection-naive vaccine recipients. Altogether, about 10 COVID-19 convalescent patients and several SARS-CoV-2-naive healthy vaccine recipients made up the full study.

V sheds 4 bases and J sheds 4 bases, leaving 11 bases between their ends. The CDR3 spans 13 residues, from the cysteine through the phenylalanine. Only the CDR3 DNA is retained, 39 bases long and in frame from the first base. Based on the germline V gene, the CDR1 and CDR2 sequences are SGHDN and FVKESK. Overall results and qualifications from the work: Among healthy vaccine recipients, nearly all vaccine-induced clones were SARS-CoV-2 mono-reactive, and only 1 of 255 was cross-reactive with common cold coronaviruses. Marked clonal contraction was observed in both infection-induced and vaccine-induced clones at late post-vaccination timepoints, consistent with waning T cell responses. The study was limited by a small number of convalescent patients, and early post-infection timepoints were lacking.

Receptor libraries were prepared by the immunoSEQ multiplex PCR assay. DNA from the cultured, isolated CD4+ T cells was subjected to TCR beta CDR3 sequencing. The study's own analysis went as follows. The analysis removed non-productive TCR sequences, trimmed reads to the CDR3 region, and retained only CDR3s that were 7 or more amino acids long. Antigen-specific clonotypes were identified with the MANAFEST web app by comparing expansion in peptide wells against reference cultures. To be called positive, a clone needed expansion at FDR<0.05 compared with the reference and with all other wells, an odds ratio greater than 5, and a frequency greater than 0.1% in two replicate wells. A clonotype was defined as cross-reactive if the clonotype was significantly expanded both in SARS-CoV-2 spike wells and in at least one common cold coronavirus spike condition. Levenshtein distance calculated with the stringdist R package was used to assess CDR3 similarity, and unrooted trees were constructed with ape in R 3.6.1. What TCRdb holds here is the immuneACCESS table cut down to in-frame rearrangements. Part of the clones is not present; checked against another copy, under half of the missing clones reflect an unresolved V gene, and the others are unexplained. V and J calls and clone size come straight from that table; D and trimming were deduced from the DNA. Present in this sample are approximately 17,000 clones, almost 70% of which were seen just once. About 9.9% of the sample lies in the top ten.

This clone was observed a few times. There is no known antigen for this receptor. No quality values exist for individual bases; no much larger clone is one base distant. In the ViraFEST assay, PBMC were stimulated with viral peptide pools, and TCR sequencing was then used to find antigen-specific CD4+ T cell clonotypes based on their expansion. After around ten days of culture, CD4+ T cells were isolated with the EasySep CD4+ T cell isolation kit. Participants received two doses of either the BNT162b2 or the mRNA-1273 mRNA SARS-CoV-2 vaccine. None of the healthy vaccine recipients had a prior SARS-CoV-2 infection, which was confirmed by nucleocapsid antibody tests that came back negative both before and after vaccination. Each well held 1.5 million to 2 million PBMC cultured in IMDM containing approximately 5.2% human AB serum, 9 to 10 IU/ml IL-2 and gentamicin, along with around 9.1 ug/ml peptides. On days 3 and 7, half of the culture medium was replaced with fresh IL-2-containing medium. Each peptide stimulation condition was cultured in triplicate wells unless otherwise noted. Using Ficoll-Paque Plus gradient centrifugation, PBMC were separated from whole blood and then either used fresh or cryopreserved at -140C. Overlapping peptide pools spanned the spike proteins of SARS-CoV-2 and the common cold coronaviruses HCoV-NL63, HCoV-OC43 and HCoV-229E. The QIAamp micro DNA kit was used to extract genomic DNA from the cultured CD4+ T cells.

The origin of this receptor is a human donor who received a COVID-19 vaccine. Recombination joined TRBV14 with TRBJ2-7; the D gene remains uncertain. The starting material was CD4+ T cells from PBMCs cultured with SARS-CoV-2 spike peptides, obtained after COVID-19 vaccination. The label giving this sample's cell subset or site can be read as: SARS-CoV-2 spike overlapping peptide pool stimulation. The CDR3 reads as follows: CASSLVGGYEQYF. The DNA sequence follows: TGTGCCAGCAGCCTCGTAGGTGGGTACGAGCAGTACTTC. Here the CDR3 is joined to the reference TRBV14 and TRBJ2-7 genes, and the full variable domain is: EAGVTQFPSHSVIEKGQTVTLRCDPISGHDNLYWYRRVMGKEIKFLLHFVKESKQDESGMPNNRFLAERTGGTYSTLKVQPAELEDSGVYFCASSLVGGYEQYFGPGTRLTVT.